Shown below are 22 T cell receptor beta chains from a single sample sequenced in a study of shared clonotypes between healthy human individuals. TCRdb's table, derived via immunoSEQ multiplex PCR, lists solely in-frame clones and lacks some. Of around 2.5 million clones detected, over 85% appear once; the ten largest clones hold approximately 0.36%. Sequencing was carried out using naive CD4+ T cells from PBMCs. Subset noted: CD45RA+ positively selected. The receptors were gathered from a man younger than 30 in good health. Some clones in this sample may be carry-over from other donors' samples.

This chain uses TRBV2 with TRBJ2-1; perhaps TRBD2 as D (6 bases). The CDR3 is 14 amino acids. Germline V gene sequence: CDR1 SNHLY, CDR2 FYNNEI. The V gene lost 10 bases and the J gene lost 4 bases, with 17 bases spanning the gap. CDR3 loop: CATRERVGYNEQFF. The CDR3 nucleotides read TGTGCCACCCGGGAGAGGGTGGGATACAATGAGCAGTTCTTC.

The V and J genes are TRBV29-1 and TRBJ2-1; 7 bases are a match to TRBD2. The V gene end was trimmed by 4 bases and the J gene end by 5 bases; junction bases not matched to a gene: 5. Germline values: CDR1 SQVTM, CDR2 ANQGSEA. The CDR3 extends over 13 amino acids. The CDR3 nucleotides are TGCAGCGTTGGGGGACTATATCACAATGAGCAGTTCTTC. The encoded protein is CSVGGLYHNEQFF.

This clone was detected only a few times. The chain is built from TRBV27 and TRBJ1-6; unclear D gene. Germline V gene data show CDR1 as MNHEY and CDR2 as SMNVEV (reference sequence). This CDR3 region has 13 residues. V was trimmed by 6 bases and J by 8 bases, leaving 11 bases between them. The CDR3 region has the DNA TGTGCCAGCAGCCCCTTGATGGATTCACCCCTCCACTTT. Protein sequence: CASSPLMDSPLHF.

V gene TRBV27 combines with J gene TRBJ2-7; maybe TRBD1 (5 bases). Germline V gives CDR1 MNHEY, CDR2 SMNVEV (reference sequence). This CDR3 comprises 15 residues. V was cut by 6 bases and J by 0 bases, with 15 bases left in between. CDR3 DNA sequence: TGTGCCAGCAGCCCACTAACAGGATCCTCCTACGAGCAGTACTTC. Translated, it gives CASSPLTGSSYEQYF.

The chain uses TRBV6-5 and TRBJ1-4; D ambiguous. The CDR3 totals 14 residues. Germline CDR1 MNHEY, CDR2 SVGAGI. Trimming cost V 2 bases and J 7 bases, with 11 bases left between them. The CDR3 reads CASSYALVGEKLFF. The CDR3 DNA is TGTGCCAGCAGTTACGCATTGGTTGGTGAAAAACTGTTTTTT.

The CDR3 DNA sequence: TGTGCCAGCAGCTTGGTGGGGGGGCCGACCTACAATGAGCAGTTCTTC. Translating gives CASSLVGGPTYNEQFF. J is TRBJ2-1 and V is TRBV5-6; D is possibly TRBD2 (7 bases). This CDR3 comprises 16 residues. The V gene lost 0 bases and the J gene lost 2 bases, with 12 bases spanning the gap. The germline CDR1 and CDR2 sequences are SGHDT and YYEEEE.

The rearrangement links TRBV5-6 to TRBJ2-7; D is uncertain. Between the trimmed V and J ends, which lost 3 bases and 6 bases, there was a span of 10 bases. Looked up from germline, CDR1 is SGHDT and CDR2 is YYEEEE. This CDR3 contains 12 residues. The CDR3 sequence: CASSSRSSEQYF. For the CDR3, the DNA is TGTGCCAGCAGCTCTCGATCCAGCGAGCAGTACTTC.

About this clone itself: Other DNA sequences of this sample code for an identical CDR3. This sequence joins TRBV28 and TRBJ2-2; D may be TRBD2 (6 bases). Germline assignment: CDR1 MDHEN and CDR2 SYDVKM. The V gene lost 6 bases and the J gene lost 2 bases, with 13 bases spanning the gap. CDR3 length: 15 amino acids. CDR3: CASRRAGGNTGELFF. DNA for the CDR3: TGTGCCAGCAGAAGGGCCGGGGGAAACACCGGGGAGCTGTTTTTT. The whole variable domain, remainder taken from reference TRBV28 and TRBJ2-2, is DVKVTQSSRYLVKRTGEKVFLECVQDMDHENMFWYRQDPGLGLRLIYFSYDVKMKEKGDIPEGYSVSREKKERFSLILESASTNQTSMYLCASRRAGGNTGELFFGEGSRLTVL.

This clone was detected only once. At the DNA level, this CDR3 is encoded by other sequences in the same sample as well. The J gene is TRBJ2-7, the V gene TRBV7-2, with 14 bases aligning to TRBD2. This CDR3 has 16 amino acids. The V gene's germline CDR1 is SGHTA and CDR2 FQGNSA. The V gene end was trimmed by 3 bases and the J gene end by 5 bases; junction bases not matched to a gene: 6. The CDR3 loop reads CASSFRLAGGPHEQYF. The CDR3 bases are TGTGCCAGCAGCTTTCGACTAGCGGGAGGGCCACACGAGCAGTACTTC.

This clone has only one observation. The chain combines TRBV29-1 with TRBJ2-7, with 7 positions matching TRBD2. The CDR3 is 14 residues long. V shed 6 bases and J 0 bases; nucleotides not matched to a gene: 8. The germline CDR1 and CDR2 sequences are SQVTM and ANQGSEA. CDR3 coding DNA: TGCAGCGTCGCTGGGAGGGTGGGCTCCTACGAGCAGTACTTC. Encoded protein: CSVAGRVGSYEQYF.

V gene TRBV29-1 combines with J gene TRBJ2-1, with 7 bases that match TRBD2. CDR3 length: 17 residues. The J segment lost 0 bases and the V segment lost 1 base, leaving 9 bases of the junction unmatched. In germline, CDR1 is SQVTM, CDR2 ANQGSEA. CDR3 coding DNA: TGCAGCGTTGAAGGTTCTAGCGGAGGGAGCTCCTACAATGAGCAGTTCTTC. Its translation is CSVEGSSGGSSYNEQFF.

The rearrangement links TRBV7-6 to TRBJ2-2; a weak D match, TRBD1 (5 bases). V shed 3 bases and J shed 1 base, with 6 bases lying between them. CDR1 is SGHVS and CDR2 is FNYEAQ in the germline V gene. This CDR3 has 14 residues. The CDR3 sequence: CASSFDRNTGELFF. The CDR3 region has the DNA TGTGCCAGCAGCTTCGACAGGAACACCGGGGAGCTGTTTTTT.

V and J are TRBV28 and TRBJ2-5; TRBD1 might be the D (6 bases). Between the trimmed V and J ends, which lost 6 bases and 2 bases, there was a span of 13 bases. Germline V gene sequence: CDR1 MDHEN, CDR2 SYDVKM. This CDR3 has 14 amino acids. CDR3 bases: TGTGCCAGCAGCGCACAGGGACGGCAAGAGACCCAGTACTTC. This gives the protein CASSAQGRQETQYF. The whole variable domain, filled in from reference TRBV28 and TRBJ2-5, reads DVKVTQSSRYLVKRTGEKVFLECVQDMDHENMFWYRQDPGLGLRLIYFSYDVKMKEKGDIPEGYSVSREKKERFSLILESASTNQTSMYLCASSAQGRQETQYFGPGTRLLVL.

As concerns this clone: One end of the junction varies from germline; a read error may be responsible. The rearrangement joins TRBV7-2 to TRBJ2-7; TRBD2 matches 8 bases. The germline V gene has CDR1 SGHTA and CDR2 FQGNSA. The CDR3 is made up of 14 amino acids. The CDR3 region has the DNA TGTGCCAGCAGTTCTGACGGACTAGCACGCGAGCAGCACTTC. It is translated as CASSSDGLAREQHF.

V usage is TRBV28 and J usage is TRBJ2-5, with D hard to call. This CDR3 spans 15 amino acids. CDR1 and CDR2 from the germline V gene are MDHEN and SYDVKM. V was shortened by 6 bases and J by 3 bases, with 17 bases between the two germline ends. DNA for the CDR3: TGTGCCAGCAGCTCTAATGGTATTGGTGAAGAGACCCAGTACTTC. It encodes CASSSNGIGEETQYF. Based on the CDR3 plus reference TRBV28 and TRBJ2-5, the full variable domain is DVKVTQSSRYLVKRTGEKVFLECVQDMDHENMFWYRQDPGLGLRLIYFSYDVKMKEKGDIPEGYSVSREKKERFSLILESASTNQTSMYLCASSSNGIGEETQYFGPGTRLLVL.

The V and J genes are TRBV28 and TRBJ2-7; D may be TRBD2 (5 bases). The ends were cut back, 2 bases at V and 0 bases at J, with 14 bases in the middle. The CDR3 contains 16 residues. The germline V gene has CDR1 MDHEN and CDR2 SYDVKM. The CDR3 loop is CASSLVGGRSSYEQYF. The CDR3 region has the DNA TGTGCCAGCAGTTTAGTGGGCGGGCGTAGCTCCTACGAGCAGTACTTC.

V usage is TRBV18 and J usage is TRBJ2-5; D uncertain. V lost 2 bases and J 5 bases, leaving 12 bases between the germline ends. Germline assignment: CDR1 KGHSH and CDR2 LQKENI. There are 14 residues in the CDR3. DNA of the CDR3: TGTGCCAGCTCACCAGGTGAGCTGGGGGAGACCCAGTACTTC. As protein: CASSPGELGETQYF.

This clone came up once. The gene calls are TRBV11-1 and TRBJ2-1; 7 bases fit TRBD2. Trimming took 2 bases from V and 3 from J; bases not matched to a gene: 4. The germline gives CDR1 SGHAT, CDR2 FQDESV (reference sequence). CDR3 length: 15 amino acids. The chain's CDR3 is CASSLRTSDYNEQFF. CDR3 DNA: TGTGCCAGCAGCTTACGAACTAGCGACTACAATGAGCAGTTCTTC.

The chain couples TRBV14 to TRBJ2-5; tentative D call: TRBD2 (6 bases). Germline V gives CDR1 SGHDN, CDR2 FVKESK. The length of the CDR3 is 15 residues. With 0 bases removed from V and 1 base from J, the gap between germline ends came to 9 bases. CDR3 sequence: CASSQEGGFQETQYF. As DNA, the CDR3 is TGTGCCAGCAGCCAAGAGGGGGGATTCCAAGAGACCCAGTACTTC.

The V and J genes are TRBV5-1 and TRBJ2-3; 10 bases are shared with TRBD2. CDR1 and CDR2 (germline): SGHRS, YFSETQ. The CDR3 runs to 17 residues. The V and J ends lost 3 bases and 5 bases, in that order; junction bases with no gene match: 12. The CDR3 bases are TGCGCCAGCAGCTCGGGAACAGCGGGAGGGCCAGGAGATACGCAGTATTTT. Encoded protein: CASSSGTAGGPGDTQYF.

This clone was observed once. This sequence joins TRBV4-3 and TRBJ2-7, with D possibly TRBD1 on 6 matching bases. Germline CDR1 reads LGHNA; CDR2 reads YSLEER. This CDR3 has 15 amino acids. V was shortened by 1 base and J by 5 bases, with 15 bases between the two germline ends. CDR3 nucleotide sequence: TGCGCCAGCAGCCAAGGAATAACCAGGGGTAACGAGCAGTACTTC. It codes for CASSQGITRGNEQYF.

V usage is TRBV7-2 and J usage is TRBJ2-2; 12 bases are shared with TRBD2. Germline CDR1 reads SGHTA; CDR2 reads FQGNSA. The V gene end was trimmed by 5 bases and the J gene end by 7 bases; junction bases not matched to a gene: 5. This CDR3 is built from 15 residues. The CDR3 protein is CASSPGLAGHGELFF. CDR3 in DNA: TGTGCCAGCAGCCCCGGACTAGCGGGACACGGGGAGCTGTTTTTT.